Listed here are 7 T cell receptor beta chains from one sample, sequenced in a study of T cell clonality in common variable immunodeficiency. Repertoires were generated with immunoSEQ multiplex PCR, while TCRdb's copy carries only in-frame clones and drops some. The repertoire has 50,000 to 60,000 clones, none seen only once; the ten largest take about 0.9%. The sequencing input was peripheral blood mononuclear cells. Receptors were obtained from a person aged 18 to 75 in good health.

This clone appeared many times. The observed sequence ends 3 residues before the CDR3 terminus, with the missing tail filled in from the germline J gene. This chain joins TRBV7-2 and TRBJ1-2, with 7 bases fitting TRBD1. The CDR3 covers 13 residues. J lost 6 bases, V lost 1 base, and 2 bases had no gene match. The germline V gene encodes CDR1 SGHTA and CDR2 FQGNSA. The CDR3 protein is CASSLDRGDGYTF. CDR3 DNA (partial): TGTGCCAGCAGCTTAGACAGGGGAGATGGC. The full variable domain, in which reference TRBV7-2 and TRBJ1-2 provide the parts outside the CDR3, is GAGVSQSPSNKVTEKGKDVELRCDPISGHTALYWYRQSLGQGLEFLIYFQGNSAPDKSGLPSDRFSAERTGGSVSTLTIQRTQQEDSAVYLCASSLDRGDGYTFGSGTRLTVV.

This clone was observed many times. The read ends 3 residues before the CDR3 terminus; that terminus is restored from the germline J gene. This rearrangement joins TRBV7-9 to TRBJ1-6, with TRBD1 matching 8 bases. V lost 5 bases to trimming and J lost 10 bases; unmatched junction nucleotides: 10. The CDR3 sequence is 15 residues long. Germline V gives CDR1 SEHNR, CDR2 FQNEAQ (reference sequence). The CDR3: CASSTTGGLRSPLHF. Incomplete CDR3 DNA: TGTGCCAGCAGCACAACAGGGGGGTTGCGGTCACCC.

This clone has at least ten counts. Coverage ceases 3 residues before the CDR3 finishes, and the germline J gene fills in the end. This chain uses TRBV16 with TRBJ2-5; no clear D. The CDR3 has 14 residues. Trimming stripped 0 bases from V and 5 bases from J, with 10 bases between. Germline CDR1 reads KGHSY; CDR2 reads FQNENV. The DNA read from the CDR3 is TGTGCCAGCAGCCAATCGAGCACCGGGGAGACC. Translating it yields CASSQSSTGET. The entire CDR3 sequence reads CASSQSSTGETQYF.

This clone was seen at least ten times. The CDR3 end falls 3 residues outside the read, so it is completed with the germline J gene. J is TRBJ1-1 and V is TRBV18; a possible D gene is TRBD1 (6 bases). With 6 bases removed from V and 4 bases from J, the gap between germline ends came to 15 bases. Per germline, CDR1 KGHSH and CDR2 LQKENI. The CDR3 covers 14 residues. CDR3 region: CASSLKTGTTEAFF. CDR3 bases read: TGTGCCAGCTCGCTTAAGACAGGAACCACTGAA. Together with reference TRBV18 and TRBJ1-1, the CDR3 gives the full variable domain: NAGVMQNPRHLVRRRGQEARLRCSPMKGHSHVYWYRQLPEEGLKFMVYLQKENIIDESGMPKERFSAEFPKEGPSILRIQQVVRGDSAAYFCASSLKTGTTEAFFGQGTRLTVV.

This clone appeared many times. The CDR3 end is not reached by the read, which stops 3 residues before it; the germline J gene fills it in. The J gene is TRBJ2-4, the V gene TRBV2; D gene ambiguous. Deletions cut 4 bases from V and 0 bases from J, with 10 bases between. Germline loops: CDR1 SNHLY, CDR2 FYNNEI. This CDR3 has 15 amino acids. The part of the CDR3 DNA that was read is TGTGCCAGCAGTGCGACATCATTAGCCAAAAACATT. It yields the protein CASSATSLAKNI. The entire CDR3 reads CASSATSLAKNIQYF.

This clone showed up many times. The CDR3 extends 3 residues past the end of the read, so its final part is completed from the germline J gene. The rearrangement links TRBV28 to TRBJ1-5; 8 bases align to TRBD1. V was clipped by 6 bases and J by 4 bases; unmatched bases: 8. Germline CDR1 MDHEN, CDR2 SYDVKM. This CDR3 has 15 residues. The CDR3 region is CASRPRGQGNQPQHF. The sequenced part of the CDR3 DNA is TGTGCCAGCAGACCCAGGGGGCAGGGGAATCAGCCC.

This clone has at least ten counts. The read terminates 3 residues ahead of where the CDR3 ends, so the germline J gene completes it. V and J are TRBV10-1 and TRBJ2-3; D is unclear. Germline V gene lookup returns CDR1 WNHNN and CDR2 SYGVQD (reference sequence). The CDR3 is 12 amino acids. Deletions cut 5 bases from V and 5 bases from J, with 8 bases between. This chain's CDR3 is CASSLEGDTQYF. CDR3 bases read: TGCGCCAGCAGTCTAGAAGGAGATACG.